This TCR beta chain was observed in a study of regulatory T cells in long-lasting Graves disease. In the study overall: Graves' patients, newly diagnosed, had taken antithyroid drugs under 3 months. Whole-study results and caveats: Among samples with persistent disease, TRBV28, TRBJ1-2 and TRBJ2-5 were favored.

The germline V and J ends were trimmed by 7 bases and 4 bases, with 19 bases remaining between them. Per the germline V gene, CDR1 is KGHDR and CDR2 is SFDVKD. This CDR3 has 16 residues. Time point given: newly diagnosed GD, antithyroid drugs for less than 3 months. RNA extracted from PBMCs served as the sequencing template. This clonotype appeared many times. Its antigen is still unknown. According to the study, TCR beta libraries were built with iRepertoire HTBI primers and CDR3-region Arm-PCR. TCRdb re-derived calls from the multiplex PCR reads in MiXCR, one entry per CDR3 protein. This sample has roughly 250,000 distinct CDR3 sequences, with 18% found just once. A further study also used this sample, focusing on T cells in Graves' hyperthyroidism and ophthalmopathy. This second report adds: Diagnosis rested on symptoms, serum thyroxine and TRAb, thyroid ultrasound, and orbital computed tomography. Prediction of ophthalmopathy progression came a median roughly 6.6 months pre-onset.

The J gene is TRBJ2-1, the V gene TRBV24-1; possible D gene TRBD1, 7 bases. The sequenced sample was peripheral blood mononuclear cells (PBMCs), obtained at new diagnosis, from a patient treated with antithyroid drugs. The sequence was collected from a woman under 40 with Graves disease. The CDR3 reads CATSDPGAQGYNEQFF. The DNA for the CDR3 is TGTGCCACCAGCGATCCGGGGGCACAGGGGTACAATGAGCAGTTCTTC.